This passage covers 14 T cell receptor beta chains from one sample sequenced in a study of glioma-infiltrating T cells after dendritic cell vaccination. Assay used: immunoSEQ multiplex PCR; TCRdb lists only in-frame clones, some missing. Here the sample spans tens of thousands of clones, about four fifths being singletons. Time point in this sample: after dendritic cell vaccination, including at tumor progression/relapse. The sequencing used blood, collected after dendritic cell vaccination. All receptors derive from a human donor with glioblastoma.

This rearrangement joins TRBV7-6 to TRBJ2-3, with TRBD2 as a possible D gene (6 bases). Trimming left V 0 bases short and J 4 bases short, with 11 bases between. The CDR3 contains 15 residues. Germline V CDR1 and CDR2: SGHVS, FNYEAQ. CDR3 DNA: TGTGCCAGCAGCTTAGCGGCGACGGGGGCAGATACGCAGTATTTT. It is translated as CASSLAATGADTQYF.

This clone was picked up a small number of times. The chain employs TRBV9 and TRBJ2-7; D may match TRBD1 or TRBD2 (6 bases each). The CDR3 totals 16 residues. V lost 4 bases, J lost 3 bases, and 20 bases lay in between. Looked up from germline, CDR1 is SGDLS and CDR2 is YYNGEE. The CDR3 DNA is TGTGCCAGCAGCATAGGGGGGCGAGGGAGCAACTACGAGCAGTACTTC. It yields the protein CASSIGGRGSNYEQYF.

The chain joins TRBV11-3 to TRBJ2-7, with D perhaps TRBD2 (5 bases). The V gene's germline CDR1 is SGHNT and CDR2 YENEEA. The V and J ends lost 1 base and 6 bases respectively, with 7 bases between them. This CDR3 region has 12 residues. The CDR3 DNA is TGTGCCAGCAGCTTAGTTCGGGGCGAGCAGTACTTC. Translating it yields CASSLVRGEQYF.

This clone was found a few times. This rearrangement joins TRBV5-1 to TRBJ1-1; tentative D call: TRBD1 (5 bases). The ends were cut back, 4 bases at V and 7 bases at J, with 14 bases in the middle. The germline CDR1 and CDR2 sequences are SGHRS and YFSETQ. The CDR3 loop spans 13 amino acids. The CDR3 nucleotides are TGCGCCAGCAGCCCGACGGGGGAGGGTGAAGCTTTCTTT. Protein: CASSPTGEGEAFF.

The V and J genes are TRBV5-6 and TRBJ2-1; 7 bases map to TRBD1. Losses at the gene ends were 5 bases for V and 0 bases for J; bases not matched to a gene: 2. The CDR3 is 14 residues long. Per the germline V gene, CDR1 is SGHDT and CDR2 is YYEEEE. CDR3 nucleotides: TGTGCCAGCAGAGGGGGCTACTCCTACAATGAGCAGTTCTTC. Translation gives CASRGGYSYNEQFF.

The chain couples TRBV5-4 to TRBJ2-5; 11 bases line up with TRBD1. Germline loops: CDR1 SGHNT, CDR2 YYREEE (reference sequence). After removal of 1 base from V and 2 bases from J, the junction contained 4 bases not matched to a gene. The CDR3 extends over 16 amino acids. The CDR3 DNA is TGTGCCAGCAGCTTGACGGGACAGGGGGAGCAAGAGACCCAGTACTTC. Residues: CASSLTGQGEQETQYF.

The V call is TRBV29-1, the J call TRBJ1-5, with D unresolved. The germline V gene has CDR1 SQVTM and CDR2 ANQGSEA. The V gene lost 4 bases and the J gene lost 4 bases, with 11 bases spanning the gap. The CDR3 loop spans 13 amino acids. CDR3 residues: CSVVETPNQPQHF. In DNA form, the CDR3 reads TGCAGCGTTGTCGAGACACCGAATCAGCCCCAGCATTTT.

The chain has TRBV29-1 and TRBJ2-7, with 7 bases identical to TRBD1. V lost 6 bases, J lost 2 bases, and 4 bases stayed unmatched. The CDR3 is 12 amino acids. Germline V lookup: CDR1 SQVTM, CDR2 ANQGSEA. The CDR3 DNA follows: TGCAGCGTCAACAGGGGAGCCTACGAGCAGTACTTC. Protein product: CSVNRGAYEQYF.

The chain links TRBV5-1 to TRBJ1-5; tentative D call: TRBD1 (5 bases). This CDR3 is built from 16 residues. The germline CDR1 and CDR2 sequences are SGHRS and YFSETQ. Trimming pared 0 bases from V and 1 base from J, leaving 11 bases between. The CDR3 protein is CASSLGSRESNQPQHF. For the CDR3, the DNA is TGCGCCAGCAGCTTGGGGTCCAGGGAAAGCAATCAGCCCCAGCATTTT.

The chain carries TRBV28 and TRBJ1-1; tentative D call: TRBD1 (6 bases). The germline CDR1 and CDR2 sequences are MDHEN and SYDVKM. The germline V and J ends were trimmed by 7 bases and 1 base, with 13 bases remaining between them. The CDR3 spans 14 residues. Here the CDR3 DNA reads TGTGCCAGCACCAAGGACAGTCCGAACACTGAAGCTTTCTTT. Translated, it gives CASTKDSPNTEAFF.

The rearrangement links TRBV5-6 to TRBJ2-3; 9 bases are a match to TRBD2. Trimming took 4 bases from V and 0 from J; bases not matched to a gene: 6. This CDR3 spans 16 amino acids. CDR1 SGHDT and CDR2 YYEEEE come from the germline V gene. The CDR3 sequence is CASSPRAGGSTDTQYF. CDR3 sequence (DNA): TGTGCCAGCAGCCCCAGAGCGGGGGGCAGCACAGATACGCAGTATTTT. Together with reference TRBV5-6 and TRBJ2-3, the CDR3 gives the full variable domain: DAGVTQSPTHLIKTRGQQVTLRCSPKSGHDTVSWYQQALGQGPQFIFQYYEEEERQRGNFPDRFSGHQFPNYSSELNVNALLLGDSALYLCASSPRAGGSTDTQYFGPGTRLTVL.

This rearrangement joins TRBV27 to TRBJ2-2; 10 nucleotides match TRBD2. In germline, CDR1 is MNHEY, CDR2 SMNVEV (reference sequence). Trimming removed 7 bases from V and 5 bases from J; junction bases left unmatched: 10. This CDR3 comprises 16 residues. The DNA for the CDR3 is TGTGCCAGCACCTATGGGCTAGCGGGGGCAACCGGGGAGCTGTTTTTT. Protein product: CASTYGLAGATGELFF.

This rearrangement joins TRBV11-2 to TRBJ2-2; 8 nucleotides agree with TRBD1. The germline CDR1 and CDR2 sequences are SGHAT and FQNNGV. With V trimmed by 6 bases and J by 4 bases, 10 bases remained unmatched. This CDR3 contains 16 residues. This CDR3 is CASRRLRGRTTGELFF. In nucleotides, the CDR3 is TGTGCCAGCAGGCGGCTCAGGGGGCGGACCACCGGGGAGCTGTTTTTT.

The chain uses TRBV6-5 and TRBJ1-1; 8 nucleotides agree with TRBD1. CDR3 length equals 15 residues. V was pared by 1 base and J by 3 bases, with 4 bases of the junction left unmatched. Germline V gene lookup returns CDR1 MNHEY and CDR2 SVGAGI. The CDR3, as DNA: TGTGCCAGCAGTTACTTAAACAGGGGGGACACTGAAGCTTTCTTT. As protein: CASSYLNRGDTEAFF.